This T cell receptor beta chain appears in the sequencing data of a study of CD8 T cells in Susac syndrome. RNA was extracted with the RNeasy kit, and a quantity of about 0.45 to 1 ug was reverse transcribed using random hexamers. TCRdb re-analysed the immunoSEQ multiplex PCR reads in MiXCR, keeping a single row per CDR3 protein. The sample has under 200,000 distinct CDR3 sequences, roughly 91% seen once; the top ten hold 0.085% to 0.1%. The germline V gene has CDR1 DFQATT and CDR2 SNEGSKA (reference sequence). The J segment lost 7 bases and the V segment lost 4 bases, leaving 14 bases of the junction unmatched. This CDR3 region has 15 residues.

Sequenced sample: CD4+ T cells from PBMCs. The receptor comes from a human donor with Susac syndrome. The chain is built from TRBV20-1 and TRBJ1-1, with 8 bases lining up with TRBD1. CDR3 sequence: CSAKDRVFSSSEAFF. In nucleotides, the CDR3 is TGCAGTGCTAAGGACAGGGTATTCTCTTCGAGTGAAGCTTTCTTT.